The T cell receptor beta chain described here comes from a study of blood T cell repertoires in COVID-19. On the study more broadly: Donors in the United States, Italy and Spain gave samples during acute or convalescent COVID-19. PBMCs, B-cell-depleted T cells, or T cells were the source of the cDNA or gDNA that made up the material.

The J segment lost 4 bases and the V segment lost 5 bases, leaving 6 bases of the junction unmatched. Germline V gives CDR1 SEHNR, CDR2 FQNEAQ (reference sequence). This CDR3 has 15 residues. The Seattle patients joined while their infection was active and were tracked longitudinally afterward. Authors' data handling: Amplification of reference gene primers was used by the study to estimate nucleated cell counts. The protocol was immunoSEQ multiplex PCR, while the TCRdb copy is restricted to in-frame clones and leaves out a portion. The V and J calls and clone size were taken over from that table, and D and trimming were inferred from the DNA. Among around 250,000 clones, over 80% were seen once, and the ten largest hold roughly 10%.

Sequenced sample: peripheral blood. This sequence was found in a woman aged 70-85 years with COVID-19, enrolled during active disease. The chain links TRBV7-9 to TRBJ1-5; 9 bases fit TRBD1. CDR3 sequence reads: CASSETTGGNQPQHF. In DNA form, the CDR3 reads TGTGCCAGCAGCGAAACGACAGGGGGAAATCAGCCCCAGCATTTT.